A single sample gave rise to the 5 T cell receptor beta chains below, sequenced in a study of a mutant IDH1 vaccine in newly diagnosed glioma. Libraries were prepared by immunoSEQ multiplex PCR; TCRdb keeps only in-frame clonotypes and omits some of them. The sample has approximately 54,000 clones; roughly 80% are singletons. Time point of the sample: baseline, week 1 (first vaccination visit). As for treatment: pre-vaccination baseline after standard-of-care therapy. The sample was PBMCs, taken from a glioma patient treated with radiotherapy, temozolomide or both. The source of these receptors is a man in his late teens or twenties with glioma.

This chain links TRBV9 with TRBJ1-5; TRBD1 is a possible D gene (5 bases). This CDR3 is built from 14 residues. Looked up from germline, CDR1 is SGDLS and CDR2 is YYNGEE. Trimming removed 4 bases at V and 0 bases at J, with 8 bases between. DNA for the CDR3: TGTGCCAGCAGCAGAGGGGATAGCAATCAGCCCCAGCATTTT. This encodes CASSRGDSNQPQHF.

Written as DNA, the CDR3 is TGTGCCAGCAGTGATCGGGCGGGAAGGGGGGAGACCCAGTACTTC. It encodes CASSDRAGRGETQYF. This chain uses TRBV2 with TRBJ2-5; possibly TRBD1 or TRBD2 for D (6 bases each). CDR3 size: 15 residues. The germline gives CDR1 SNHLY, CDR2 FYNNEI. V dropped 3 bases and J dropped 5 bases, with 16 bases sitting between them.

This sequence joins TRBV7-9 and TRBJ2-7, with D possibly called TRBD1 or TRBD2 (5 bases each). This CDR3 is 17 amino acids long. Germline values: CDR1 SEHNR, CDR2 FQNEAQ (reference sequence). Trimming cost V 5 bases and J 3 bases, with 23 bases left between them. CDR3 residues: CASSLQYARDGVYEQYF. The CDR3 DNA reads TGTGCCAGCAGCCTACAGTACGCCCGGGACGGAGTCTACGAGCAGTACTTC.

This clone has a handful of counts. CDR3 region: CASSQELQSNYGYTF. CDR3 DNA: TGCGCCAGCAGCCAAGAGTTACAGTCAAACTATGGCTACACCTTC. The chain employs TRBV4-3 and TRBJ1-2; D gene unclear. The V end lost 0 bases, the J end lost 2 bases, and 10 bases lay between the germline ends. Germline V CDR1 and CDR2: LGHNA, YSLEER. This CDR3 has 15 residues.

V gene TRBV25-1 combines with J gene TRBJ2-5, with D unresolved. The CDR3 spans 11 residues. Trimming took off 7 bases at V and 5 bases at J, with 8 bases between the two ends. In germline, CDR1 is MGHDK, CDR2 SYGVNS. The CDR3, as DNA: TGTGCCAGCATGGATTGGGAGACCCAGTACTTC. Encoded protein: CASMDWETQYF.